This T cell receptor beta chain was captured by sequencing in a study of graft-versus-host responses after intestinal transplantation (dated by TCRdb to about 2021). Looking at the study overall: The transplants that recipients got were multivisceral, liver-intestinal, or isolated intestinal. All recipients received anti-thymocyte globulin induction followed by maintenance tacrolimus and steroids for approximately 3 years. The cohort enrolled 20 to 30 intestinal transplant recipients, one of whom was a retransplant, and 3 patients without pretransplant specimens were excluded. Graft-versus-host and host-versus-graft alloreactive T cell clones were tracked in the graft, circulation and bone marrow after intestinal transplantation using bulk TCR-beta CDR3 sequencing. Instead of going to the commercial service, samples from a few later patients were sequenced in-house on an Illumina MiSeq and processed with MiXCR. Donor T cell macrochimerism was defined as a peak of at least 4% donor T cells among recipient peripheral blood mononuclear cells. Alloreactive clones were identified by sequencing pre-transplant mixed lymphocyte reaction products and comparing them with unstimulated pre-transplant donor and recipient T cells. Here is what the overall study found, with its caveats: Early after transplant, peak levels of circulating GvH clones were found to be associated with declines in HvG clones. Patients with donor T cell macrochimerism had high GvH to HvG T cell clonal ratios in their allografts. The relatively low number and heterogeneity of intestinal transplant patients limited the conclusions. GvH clones were detected in recipient bone marrow, and some appeared earlier in ileal mucosa or blood, consistent with an intestinal mucosal origin.

This sample's time point label indicates: cells obtained before transplantation from donor or recipient. CD3+CD4+ and CD3+CD8+ populations were FACS-sorted from unstimulated pre-transplant donor and recipient cells taken from spleen or lymph nodes. This clone was seen more than once but under ten times. This clone's antigen is unknown. No base qualities exist here, and no much larger clone lies one base off it. Receptor libraries were prepared by the immunoSEQ multiplex PCR assay. For most patients, genomic DNA was isolated with the Qiagen DNeasy Blood and Tissue Kit and shipped frozen to Adaptive Biotechnologies for TCR sequencing. For most patients, genomic DNA was subjected to high-throughput TCR-beta CDR3 sequencing by Adaptive Biotechnologies. The paper's processing steps were these. TCR sequencing data were retrieved from Adaptive's ImmunoSEQ software for about 17 patients, whereas a few other patients were processed with MiXCR and VDJtools. To correct CD4 versus CD8 sorting errors, sequences present in both subsets at a frequency ratio below 5:1 were removed. CDR3 nucleotide sequences shared by donor and recipient were removed because the origin of these sequences could not be assigned. To be classed as alloreactive, a clone needed at least 2-fold expansion over unstimulated cells and a minimum CFSE-low frequency of 0.002% (template counts) or 0.001% (read counts). Mappable clones were those detected in sequenced pre-transplant spleen, lymph node, or MLR CFSE-low populations of the donor or recipient. The cumulative frequency of alloreactive clones was calculated as a percentage of all sequences, weighted by copy number. The table comes from immuneACCESS by way of TCRdb, which keeps in-frame sequences with V and J called. Part of the clones is missing from these tables; in studies checked, under half for an unresolved V gene and the rest for unknown reasons. The V and J calls and clone size were taken over from that table, and D and trimming were inferred from the DNA. The sample yields over 45,000 clones; roughly 90% were counted once. The ten biggest clones cover over 0.55% of the sample.

The CDR3 has 15 amino acids, counting the end cysteine and phenylalanine. Only the CDR3 part of the read is kept: 45 bases, read in frame from the first base. Via the germline V gene, CDR1 is MNHEY and CDR2 SVGAGI. A distance of 14 bases separates the germline ends of V and J, which lose 6 bases and 0 bases respectively. Recombination linked TRBV6-5 to TRBJ1-1; the D gene remains uncertain. This TCR came from a human donor who was the organ donor for an intestinal transplant. This sample comprised unstimulated CD4+ T cells sorted from spleen or lymph node cells, obtained before transplant. CDR3 region: CASSPDFAMNTEAFF. The DNA sequence reads TGTGCCAGCAGCCCAGATTTCGCAATGAACACTGAAGCTTTCTTT.